This record concerns one TCR beta chain sequence. This clonotype has more than one count but fewer than ten. Its antigen is still unknown. Per-base quality was not reported, and no clone a single base away is much larger than it. The sample originates from a study of T cell repertoires in cytomegalovirus infection (dated by TCRdb to between 2018 and 2021). Background for the entire study: Peptide stimulations targeted recently identified HLA-C-restricted CMV epitopes, whose presentation resists viral immunomodulation, together with well-studied HLA-B-restricted epitopes. Donor HLA type was relevant to the analysis, because carriage of CMV infection together with the matching HLA type was indicated by public TCR beta signatures.

Reading the label with the study, this specimen's treatment or condition is: in vitro stimulation with specific CMV peptide epitopes to enrich CMV-specific T cells. Sequenced using an Illumina HiSeq 1500. TCRdb's own reprocessing of the public reads used fastp at Q25 and MiXCR and kept productive beta chains. Every entry covers one CDR3 protein and lists the most common genes and DNA from its rows. Counted in this sample were about 920,000 distinct CDR3 sequences; roughly 30% of them appeared once. The top ten hold roughly an eighth of the sample. Study-level results and caveats: Cumulative frequency of public TCR beta family members discriminated carriers of CMV infection plus the relevant HLA type in this cohort and an independent approximately 350-donor cohort. The ex vivo response was dominated by HLA-C-restricted CMV-specific TCR beta clonotypes, which also provided the single most frequent clonotype in two of eight donors.

Reading the germline V gene gives CDR1 MNHNS and CDR2 SASEGT. Trimming at the junction amounts to 3 bases on V and 5 bases on J, and the germline ends lie 8 bases apart. The CDR3, cysteine through phenylalanine, is 12 amino acids long. The entry retains the CDR3 DNA only, 36 bases that are in frame from base 1. Sequenced here: cultured CD8+ T cells from PBMCs, sampled from culture after CMV antigen stimulation. This receptor was obtained from a human donor in good health (CMV status not recorded). Some clones in this sample may be carry-over from other donors' samples. The chain joins TRBV6-1 to TRBJ2-7; D gene: possibly TRBD1, on 5 matching bases. The nucleotide sequence is given as TGTGCCAGCAGTGAGGGGCTAAACGAGCAGTACTTC. This gives the protein CASSEGLNEQYF.